Below, 12 T cell receptor beta chains from the same sample are listed, as sequenced in a study of CD8 T cells in Susac syndrome. cDNA came from approximately 0.5 to 1 ug RNA primed by random hexamers. Each CDR3 protein is one row after TCRdb ran MiXCR on the immunoSEQ multiplex PCR reads. Of 250,000 to 300,000 distinct CDR3 sequences in the sample, approximately 85% were seen once. Sequencing input: CD8+ T cells from PBMCs. All receptors derive from a human donor with multiple sclerosis.

This clonotype was found once. V and J are TRBV11-2 and TRBJ2-2; possibly TRBD1 for D (6 bases). V was cut by 4 bases and J by 1 base, with 7 bases left in between. The CDR3 spans 14 residues. CDR1 and CDR2 (germline): SGHAT, FQNNGV. The CDR3 DNA reads as TGTGCCAGCAGCTCGACAGGGAACACCGGGGAGCTGTTTTTT. Protein sequence: CASSSTGNTGELFF.

This clonotype showed up just a few times. The chain uses TRBV27 and TRBJ2-4, with TRBD2 matching 8 bases. Losses at the gene ends were 5 bases for V and 8 bases for J; bases not matched to a gene: 8. The CDR3 runs 14 residues. Per the germline V gene, CDR1 is MNHEY and CDR2 is SMNVEV (reference sequence). The CDR3 DNA sequence: TGTGCCAGCAGTCCCCGCGGGGGGCGGGACATTCAGTACTTC. It translates to CASSPRGGRDIQYF.

The CDR3 sequence: CASSLGRDKYF. DNA of the CDR3: TGTGCCAGCAGCTTAGGTCGGGACAAGTATTTT. The V gene is TRBV11-2, the J gene TRBJ2-3; the D gene is possibly TRBD1 (6 bases). CDR1 is SGHAT and CDR2 is FQNNGV in the germline V gene. CDR3 size: 11 residues. Trimming left V 1 base short and J 13 bases short, with 9 bases between. Based on the CDR3 plus reference TRBV11-2 and TRBJ2-3, the full variable domain is EAGVAQSPRYKIIEKRQSVAFWCNPISGHATLYWYQQILGQGPKLLIQFQNNGVVDDSQLPKDRFSAERLKGVDSTLKIQPAKLEDSAVYLCASSLGRDKYFGPGTRLTVL.

The chain uses TRBV14 and TRBJ1-3, with D hard to call. Trimming pared 1 base from V and 4 bases from J, leaving 14 bases between. The CDR3 loop spans 16 amino acids. Germline V gene data show CDR1 as SGHDN and CDR2 as FVKESK. The CDR3, as DNA: TGTGCCAGCAGCCAAGCCGAGACATTTTACGGAAACACCATATATTTT. This codes for CASSQAETFYGNTIYF.

V gene TRBV9 combines with J gene TRBJ2-7, with D unclear. CDR1 SGDLS and CDR2 YYNGEE come from the germline V gene. The CDR3 is made up of 13 amino acids. V lost 3 bases to trimming and J lost 1 base, with 8 bases between them. CDR3 nucleotide sequence: TGTGCCAGCAGCGCGACAAATTCCTACGAGCAGTACTTC. It translates to CASSATNSYEQYF.

The CDR3 bases are TGCGCCAGCAGCCAAGTGTCCGCGATGCAATCGGGAGTGCCCACAGATACGCAGTATTTT. It specifies CASSQVSAMQSGVPTDTQYF. This chain joins TRBV4-1 and TRBJ2-3; the D gene is possibly TRBD2 (6 bases). Germline CDR1 reads MGHRA; CDR2 reads YSYEKL. Trimming cost V 1 base and J 2 bases, with 25 bases left between them. CDR3 size: 20 residues.

In this sample, this clonotype turned up a few times. This chain connects TRBV27 to TRBJ1-3, with no clear D. V lost 3 bases to trimming and J lost 0 bases, with 9 bases between them. Germline CDR1 and CDR2: MNHEY and SMNVEV (reference sequence). The CDR3 runs 15 residues. The CDR3 loop reads CASSLGFGSGNTIYF. The CDR3, as DNA: TGTGCCAGCAGTTTGGGTTTTGGCTCTGGAAACACCATATATTTT.

The chain joins TRBV7-4 to TRBJ2-2, with 10 bases matching TRBD1. V was clipped by 8 bases and J by 5 bases; unmatched bases: 8. The germline V gene has CDR1 SGHVT and CDR2 SQSDAQ. The CDR3 totals 15 residues. The CDR3 spells CASRVRDRGTGELFF. DNA for the CDR3: TGTGCCAGCCGAGTCCGGGACAGGGGTACCGGGGAGCTGTTTTTT.

V and J are TRBV4-3 and TRBJ2-7; tentative D call: TRBD2 (5 bases). Germline V gene sequence: CDR1 LGHNA, CDR2 YSLEER. This CDR3 has 13 residues. Trimming left V 0 bases short and J 4 bases short, with 7 bases between. CDR3 amino acids: CASSQERGYEQYF. Here the CDR3 DNA reads TGCGCCAGCAGCCAAGAACGCGGGTACGAGCAGTACTTC.

This clonotype was counted a few times. This chain connects TRBV6-5 to TRBJ2-7; D might be TRBD1 (5 bases). The CDR3 length is 15 residues. V dropped 2 bases and J dropped 2 bases, with 13 bases sitting between them. Germline V gene data show CDR1 as MNHEY and CDR2 as SVGAGI. CDR3: CASSYEPQGPYEQYF. The CDR3 coding sequence is TGTGCCAGCAGTTACGAGCCGCAGGGTCCCTACGAGCAGTACTTC.

This chain uses TRBV7-2 with TRBJ2-7; TRBD2 agrees at 10 bases. The CDR3 totals 15 residues. The V and J ends lost 2 bases and 2 bases, in that order; junction bases with no gene match: 3. Per germline, CDR1 SGHTA and CDR2 FQGNSA. The CDR3 nucleotides are TGTGCCAGCAGCTTATATCTAGCGGGAGCCTACGAGCAGTACTTC. Residues: CASSLYLAGAYEQYF.

This rearrangement joins TRBV28 to TRBJ2-3, with TRBD1 matching over 10 bases. Germline CDR1 is MDHEN and CDR2 is SYDVKM. CDR3 length: 16 residues. Germline trimming cut 4 bases from V and 9 bases from J; bases unmatched to any gene: 13. The CDR3 sequence is CASSWGLGTGVPTQYF. DNA of the CDR3: TGTGCCAGCAGTTGGGGCCTGGGGACAGGGGTTCCCACGCAGTATTTT.